This T cell receptor (beta chain) was obtained from a study of T cell responses to AZD1222 COVID-19 vaccine. Study-wide results and limits: A rise in Spike-specific TCR breadth and depth followed two AZD1222 doses. None of the repertoires were sampled until the peak T cell response had passed. Females made up more of the donors, who were largely white British, and clonal diversity may have come out too low.

CDR1 is MNHNS and CDR2 is SASEGT in the germline V gene. CDR3 length: 16 amino acids. V lost 2 bases, J lost 4 bases, and 5 bases stayed unmatched. TCRdb's table, derived via immunoSEQ multiplex PCR, lists solely in-frame clones and lacks some. The data hold about 130,000 clones, with 93% observed a single time. As for this clone: The antigen is not known.

This chain uses TRBV6-1 with TRBJ2-1; 10 bases map to TRBD2. The sequence derives from an adult in good health. This specimen consisted of peripheral blood, obtained on day 0 of AZD1222 vaccination. The DNA of the CDR3 is TGTGCCAGCAGTGAAATAGGGACTAGCGCGTACAATGAGCAGTTCTTC. This sequence encodes CASSEIGTSAYNEQFF.